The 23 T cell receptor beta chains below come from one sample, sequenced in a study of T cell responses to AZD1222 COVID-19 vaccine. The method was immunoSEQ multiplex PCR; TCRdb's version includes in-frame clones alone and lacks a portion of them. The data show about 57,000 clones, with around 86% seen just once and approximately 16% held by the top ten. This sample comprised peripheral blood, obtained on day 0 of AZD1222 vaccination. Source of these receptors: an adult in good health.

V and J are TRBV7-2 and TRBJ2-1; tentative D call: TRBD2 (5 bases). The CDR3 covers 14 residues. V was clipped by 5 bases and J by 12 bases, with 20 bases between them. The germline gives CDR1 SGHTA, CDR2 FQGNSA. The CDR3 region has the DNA TGTGCCAGCAGCATAGGGCGAGGGTCTAGCTCGCAGTTCTTC. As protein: CASSIGRGSSSQFF.

The CDR3 loop is CASSGRAYNEQFF. DNA of the CDR3: TGTGCCAGTAGCGGACGGGCCTACAATGAGCAGTTCTTC. This chain joins TRBV19 and TRBJ2-1; D is undetermined. Germline values: CDR1 LNHDA, CDR2 SQIVND (reference sequence). Between the trimmed V and J ends, which lost 6 bases and 2 bases, there was a span of 8 bases. The CDR3 is 13 amino acids.

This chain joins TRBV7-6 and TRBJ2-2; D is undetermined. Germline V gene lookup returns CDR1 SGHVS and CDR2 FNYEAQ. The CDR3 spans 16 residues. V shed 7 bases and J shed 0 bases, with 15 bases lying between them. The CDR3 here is CASTPDRLPNTGELFF. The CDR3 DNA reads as TGTGCCAGCACACCGGATCGGCTGCCGAACACCGGGGAGCTGTTTTTT.

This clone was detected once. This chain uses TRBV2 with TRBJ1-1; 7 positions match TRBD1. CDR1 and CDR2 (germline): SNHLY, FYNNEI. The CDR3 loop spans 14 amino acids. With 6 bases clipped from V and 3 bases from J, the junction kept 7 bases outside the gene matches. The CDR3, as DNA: TGTGCCAGCAGAGCGGGACAGCCAGACACTGAAGCTTTCTTT. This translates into CASRAGQPDTEAFF.

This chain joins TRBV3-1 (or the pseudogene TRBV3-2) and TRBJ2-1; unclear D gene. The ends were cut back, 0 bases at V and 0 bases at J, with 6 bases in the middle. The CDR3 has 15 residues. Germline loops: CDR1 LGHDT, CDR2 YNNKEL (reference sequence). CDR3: CASSQDEDSYNEQFF. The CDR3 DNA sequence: TGTGCCAGCAGCCAAGATGAGGACTCCTACAATGAGCAGTTCTTC.

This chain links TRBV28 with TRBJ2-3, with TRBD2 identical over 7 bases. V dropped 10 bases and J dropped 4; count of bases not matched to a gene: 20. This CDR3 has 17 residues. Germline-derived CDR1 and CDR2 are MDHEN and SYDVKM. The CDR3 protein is CAIRTGTNPFFADTQYF. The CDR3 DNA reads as TGTGCCATCAGAACCGGGACTAATCCTTTCTTCGCAGATACGCAGTATTTT.

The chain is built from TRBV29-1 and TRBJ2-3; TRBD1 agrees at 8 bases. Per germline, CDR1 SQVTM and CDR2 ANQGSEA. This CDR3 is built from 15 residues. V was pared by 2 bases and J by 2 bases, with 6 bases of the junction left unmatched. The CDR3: CSVERQGADTDTQYF. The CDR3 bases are TGCAGCGTTGAACGGCAGGGGGCGGACACAGATACGCAGTATTTT.

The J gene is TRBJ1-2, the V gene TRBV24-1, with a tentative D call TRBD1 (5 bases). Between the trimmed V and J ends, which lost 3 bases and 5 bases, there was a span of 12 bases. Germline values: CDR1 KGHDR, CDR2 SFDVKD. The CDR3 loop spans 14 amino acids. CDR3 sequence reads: CATSDPARGYGYTF. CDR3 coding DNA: TGTGCCACCAGTGATCCCGCCCGGGGGTATGGCTACACCTTC.

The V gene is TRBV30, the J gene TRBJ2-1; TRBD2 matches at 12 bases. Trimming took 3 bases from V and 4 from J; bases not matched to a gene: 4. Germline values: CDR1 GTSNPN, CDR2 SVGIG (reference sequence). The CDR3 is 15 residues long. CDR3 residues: CAWRLAGGPYNEQFF. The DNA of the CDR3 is TGTGCCTGGAGGCTAGCGGGAGGGCCTTACAATGAGCAGTTCTTC.

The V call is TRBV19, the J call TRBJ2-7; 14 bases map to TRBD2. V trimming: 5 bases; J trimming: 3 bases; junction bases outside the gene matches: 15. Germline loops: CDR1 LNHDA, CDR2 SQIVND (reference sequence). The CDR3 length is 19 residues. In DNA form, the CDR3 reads TGTGCCAGTAGTTCCGCCGGGACTAGCGGGAGCCTGACTATCTACGAGCAGTACTTC. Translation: CASSSAGTSGSLTIYEQYF.

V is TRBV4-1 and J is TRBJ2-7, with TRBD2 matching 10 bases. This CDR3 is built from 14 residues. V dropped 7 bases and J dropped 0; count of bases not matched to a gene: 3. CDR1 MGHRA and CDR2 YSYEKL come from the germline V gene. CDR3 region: CASKREGPSYEQYF. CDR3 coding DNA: TGCGCCAGCAAGCGGGAGGGCCCCTCCTACGAGCAGTACTTC.

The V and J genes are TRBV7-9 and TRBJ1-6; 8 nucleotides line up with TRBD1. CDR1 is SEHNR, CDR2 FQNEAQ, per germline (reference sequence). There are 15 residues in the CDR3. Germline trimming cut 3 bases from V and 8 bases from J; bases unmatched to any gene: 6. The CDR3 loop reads CASSFSTGEDSPLHF. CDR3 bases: TGTGCCAGCAGCTTCTCGACAGGGGAAGATTCACCCCTCCACTTT.

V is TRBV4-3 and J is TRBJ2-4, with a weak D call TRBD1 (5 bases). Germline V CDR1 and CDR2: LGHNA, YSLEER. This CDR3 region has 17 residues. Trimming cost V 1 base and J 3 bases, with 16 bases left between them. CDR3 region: CASSQGRWGQDKNIQYF. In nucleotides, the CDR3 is TGCGCCAGCAGCCAAGGAAGATGGGGCCAGGACAAAAACATTCAGTACTTC.

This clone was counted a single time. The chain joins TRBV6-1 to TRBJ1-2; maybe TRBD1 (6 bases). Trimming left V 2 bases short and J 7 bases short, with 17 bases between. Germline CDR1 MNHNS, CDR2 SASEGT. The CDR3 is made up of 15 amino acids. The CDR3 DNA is TGTGCCAGCAGTGAACGAGAGGGGGGACTAATTGGCTACACCTTC. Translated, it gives CASSEREGGLIGYTF.

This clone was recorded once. DNA for the CDR3: TGTGCCAGCAGTAAAATCGCGAGTCCTTGGGATGGCTACACCTTC. The encoded protein is CASSKIASPWDGYTF. This chain uses TRBV25-1 with TRBJ1-2; D is ambiguous. The V end lost 5 bases, the J end lost 6 bases, and 19 bases lay between the germline ends. Germline-derived CDR1 and CDR2 are MGHDK and SYGVNS. This CDR3 spans 15 amino acids.

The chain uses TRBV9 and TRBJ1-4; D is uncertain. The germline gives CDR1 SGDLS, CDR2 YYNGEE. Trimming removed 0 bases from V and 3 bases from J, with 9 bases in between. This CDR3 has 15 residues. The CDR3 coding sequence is TGTGCCAGCAGCGTAGGAGGGCTTCCTAATGAAAAACTGTTTTTT. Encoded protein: CASSVGGLPNEKLFF.

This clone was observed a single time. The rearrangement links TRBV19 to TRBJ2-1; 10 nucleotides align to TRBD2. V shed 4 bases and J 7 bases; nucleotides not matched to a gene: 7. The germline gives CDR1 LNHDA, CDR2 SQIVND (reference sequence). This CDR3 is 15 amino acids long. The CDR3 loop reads CASSRLAGESNEQFF. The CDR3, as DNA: TGTGCCAGTAGTAGGCTAGCGGGAGAGAGTAATGAGCAGTTCTTC.

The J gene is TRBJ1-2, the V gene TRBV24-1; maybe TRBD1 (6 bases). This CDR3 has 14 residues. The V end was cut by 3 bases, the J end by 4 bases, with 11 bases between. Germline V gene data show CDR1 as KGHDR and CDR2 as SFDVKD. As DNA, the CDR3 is TGTGCCACCAGTGATAACAGGGTTAGCTATGGCTACACCTTC. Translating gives CATSDNRVSYGYTF.

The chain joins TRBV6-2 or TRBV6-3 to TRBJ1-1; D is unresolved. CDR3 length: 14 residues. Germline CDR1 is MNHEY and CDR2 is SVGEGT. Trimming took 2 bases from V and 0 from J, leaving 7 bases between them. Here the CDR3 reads CASSYGSLNTEAFF. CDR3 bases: TGTGCCAGCAGTTACGGCAGTTTGAACACTGAAGCTTTCTTT.

This chain's CDR3 is CASLLVRWQKNQPQHF. The CDR3 DNA sequence: TGTGCCAGCCTTCTCGTGAGGTGGCAGAAAAATCAGCCCCAGCATTTT. The J gene is TRBJ1-5, the V gene TRBV27; D gene ambiguous. Germline values: CDR1 MNHEY, CDR2 SMNVEV (reference sequence). V was shortened by 8 bases and J by 4 bases, with 21 bases between the two germline ends. The CDR3 totals 16 residues.

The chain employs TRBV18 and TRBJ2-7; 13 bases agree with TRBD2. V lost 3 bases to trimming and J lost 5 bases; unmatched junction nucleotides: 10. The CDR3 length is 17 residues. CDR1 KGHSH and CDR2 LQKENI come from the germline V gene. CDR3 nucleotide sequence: TGTGCCAGCTCACCGGCACTAGCGGGAGGGACGCTAGACGAGCAGTACTTC. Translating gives CASSPALAGGTLDEQYF.

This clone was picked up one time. The CDR3 DNA sequence: TGTGCCAGCAGCTTGAATTGGGGCAATCAGCCCCAGCATTTT. Translating gives CASSLNWGNQPQHF. The V gene is TRBV5-6, the J gene TRBJ1-5; D call uncertain. Trimming left V 1 base short and J 2 bases short, with 7 bases between. In germline, CDR1 is SGHDT, CDR2 YYEEEE. The CDR3 length is 14 residues. The full variable domain, its missing parts supplied by reference TRBV5-6 and TRBJ1-5, is DAGVTQSPTHLIKTRGQQVTLRCSPKSGHDTVSWYQQALGQGPQFIFQYYEEEERQRGNFPDRFSGHQFPNYSSELNVNALLLGDSALYLCASSLNWGNQPQHFGDGTRLSIL.

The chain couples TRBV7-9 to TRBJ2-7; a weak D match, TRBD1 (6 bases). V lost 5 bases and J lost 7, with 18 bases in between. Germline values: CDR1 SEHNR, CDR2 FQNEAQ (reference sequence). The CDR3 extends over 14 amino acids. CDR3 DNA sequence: TGTGCCAGCAGCGACCCGACGGACAGTAAGGAGCAGTACTTC. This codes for CASSDPTDSKEQYF.